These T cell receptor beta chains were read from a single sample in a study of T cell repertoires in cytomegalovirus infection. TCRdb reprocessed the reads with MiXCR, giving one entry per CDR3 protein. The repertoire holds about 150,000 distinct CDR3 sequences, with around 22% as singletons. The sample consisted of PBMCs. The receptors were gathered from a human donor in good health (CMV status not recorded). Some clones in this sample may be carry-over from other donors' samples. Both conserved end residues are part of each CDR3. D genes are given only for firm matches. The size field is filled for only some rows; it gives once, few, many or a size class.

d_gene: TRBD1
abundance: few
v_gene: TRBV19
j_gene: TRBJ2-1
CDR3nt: TGTGCCAGTAGTATAGTCGGTAGAGGACGGGACAGGGGCGACAATGAGCAGTTCTTC
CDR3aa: CASSIVGRGRDRGDNEQFF

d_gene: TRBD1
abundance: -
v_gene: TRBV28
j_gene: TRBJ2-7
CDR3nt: TGTGCCACCAGACGGACAGGGGCCCACGAGCAGTACTTC
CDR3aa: CATRRTGAHEQYF

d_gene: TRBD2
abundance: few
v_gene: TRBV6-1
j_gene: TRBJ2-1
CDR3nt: TGTGCCAGCAGTGGGCTAGCGGGGGGAAACAATGAGCAGTTCTTC
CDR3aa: CASSGLAGGNNEQFF

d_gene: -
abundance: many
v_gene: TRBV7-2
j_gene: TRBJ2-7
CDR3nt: TGTGCCAGCAGCTTAGCGCTGGCGGGATCAGGTGAGCAGTACTTC
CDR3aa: CASSLALAGSGEQYF

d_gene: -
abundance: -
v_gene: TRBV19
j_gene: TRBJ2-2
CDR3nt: TGTGCCTCCCATGAACGAGTGGGAGACCTGATTAACACCGGGGAGCTGTTTTTT
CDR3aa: CASHERVGDLINTGELFF

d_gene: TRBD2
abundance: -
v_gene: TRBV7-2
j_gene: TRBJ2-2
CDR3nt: TGTGCCAGCAGCTCGCAACCGGGACTAGTGAAGGACGGGGAGCTGTTTTTT
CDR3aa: CASSSQPGLVKDGELFF

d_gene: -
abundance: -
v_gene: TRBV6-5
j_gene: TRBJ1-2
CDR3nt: TGTGCCAGCAGTTACGCGAGGACTTGGGCTAACTATGGCTACACCTTC
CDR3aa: CASSYARTWANYGYTF

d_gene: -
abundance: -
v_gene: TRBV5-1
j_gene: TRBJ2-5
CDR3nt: TGCGCCAGCAGCTTGGGTGGGCTCTTGGAGACCCAGTACTTC
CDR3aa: CASSLGGLLETQYF

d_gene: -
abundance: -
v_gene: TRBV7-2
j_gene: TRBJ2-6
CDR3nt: TGTGCCAGCAGCTTTGACAGGCCGGGGACCGGGGCCAACGTCCTGACTTTC
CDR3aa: CASSFDRPGTGANVLTF

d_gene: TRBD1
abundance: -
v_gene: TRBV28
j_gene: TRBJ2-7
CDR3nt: TGTGCCACCACTGGACAGGTTTCCTACGAGCAGTACTTC
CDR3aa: CATTGQVSYEQYF

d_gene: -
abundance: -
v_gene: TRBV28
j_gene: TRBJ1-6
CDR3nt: TGTGCCAGCAGTTTATTAACCGGAGCCGGGCCTCACCTCTTTTATAATTCACCCCTCCACTTT
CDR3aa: CASSLLTGAGPHLFYNSPLHF

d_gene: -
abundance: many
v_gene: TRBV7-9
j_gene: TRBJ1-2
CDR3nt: TGTGCCAGCAGCCCCGAAATGACGGGCTATGGCTACACCTTC
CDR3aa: CASSPEMTGYGYTF

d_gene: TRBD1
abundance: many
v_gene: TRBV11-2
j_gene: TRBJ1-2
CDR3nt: TGTGCCAGCAGCTTTGACAGGGGTTTTGGCTACACCTTC
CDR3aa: CASSFDRGFGYTF

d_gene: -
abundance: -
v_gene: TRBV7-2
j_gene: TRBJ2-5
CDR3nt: TGTGCCAGCAGCTTATCTCTCTTTGGTCCCTGGTACCAAGAGACCCAGTACTTC
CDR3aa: CASSLSLFGPWYQETQYF

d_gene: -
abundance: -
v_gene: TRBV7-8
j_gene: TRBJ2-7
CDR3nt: TGTGCCAGCACCGAGACCGCCTCCCTCTCCTACAAGCAGTACTTT
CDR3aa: CASTETASLSYKQYF

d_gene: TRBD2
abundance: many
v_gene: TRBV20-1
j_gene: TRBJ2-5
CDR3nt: TGCAGTGCTATTTCACTAGCGGGAGAAGTAGAGACCCAGTACTTC
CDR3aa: CSAISLAGEVETQYF

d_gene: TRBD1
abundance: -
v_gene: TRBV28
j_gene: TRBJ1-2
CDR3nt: TGTGCCAGCAGTTTCCCCAACACCGGGACAGAAGATGGCTACACCTTC
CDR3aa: CASSFPNTGTEDGYTF

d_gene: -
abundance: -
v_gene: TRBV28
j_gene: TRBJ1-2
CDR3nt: TGTGCCAGCAGGGGGACATGGGTCGGTGGCTACACCTTC
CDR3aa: CASRGTWVGGYTF

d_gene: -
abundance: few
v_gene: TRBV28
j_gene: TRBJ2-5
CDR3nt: TGTGCCAGCAGTTTAGGGGGTACAGAGACCCAGTACTTC
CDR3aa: CASSLGGTETQYF

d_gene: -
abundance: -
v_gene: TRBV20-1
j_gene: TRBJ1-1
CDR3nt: TGCAGGGCACCCCATTCCTTGGACCTATGGGGCACTGAAGCTTTCTTT
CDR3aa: CRAPHSLDLWGTEAFF

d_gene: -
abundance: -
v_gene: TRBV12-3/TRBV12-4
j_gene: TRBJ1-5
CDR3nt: TGTGCCAGCAGTTCCGGCGGGGGTTATAGCAATCAGCCCCAGCATTTT
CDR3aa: CASSSGGGYSNQPQHF

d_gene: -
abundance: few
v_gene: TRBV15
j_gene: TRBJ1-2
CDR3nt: TGTGCCACCAGCAGAGATCCCGGGGAGGGCTACACCTTC
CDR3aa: CATSRDPGEGYTF

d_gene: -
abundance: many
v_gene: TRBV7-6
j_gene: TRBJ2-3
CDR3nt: TGTGCCAGCAGCTTAGGTAGTAGGGGTAACACAGATACGCAGTATTTT
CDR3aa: CASSLGSRGNTDTQYF

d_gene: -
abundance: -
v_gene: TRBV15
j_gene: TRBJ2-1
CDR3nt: TGTGCCATAGGGGTCTCCCACAATGAGCAGTTCTTC
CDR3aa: CAIGVSHNEQFF

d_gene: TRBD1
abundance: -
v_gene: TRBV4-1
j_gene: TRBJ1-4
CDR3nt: TGCGCCAGCAGCCACCCAACCCGGGACAGGGAGAAAGAACTGTTTTTT
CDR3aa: CASSHPTRDREKELFF

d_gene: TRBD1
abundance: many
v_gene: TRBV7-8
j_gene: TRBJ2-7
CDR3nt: TGTGCCAGCAGCCCCAAGGACAGGGTCTACGAGCAGTACTTC
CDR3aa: CASSPKDRVYEQYF

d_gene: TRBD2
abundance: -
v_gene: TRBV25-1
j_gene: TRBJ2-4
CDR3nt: TGTGCCAGCAGTGACCTCGGGAGGCAGAATCAAAACATTCAGTACTTC
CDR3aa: CASSDLGRQNQNIQYF

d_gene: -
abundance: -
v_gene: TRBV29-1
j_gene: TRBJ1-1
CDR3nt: TGCAGCGTTGAAGGGGAAATGAACACTGAAGCTTTCTTT
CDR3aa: CSVEGEMNTEAFF

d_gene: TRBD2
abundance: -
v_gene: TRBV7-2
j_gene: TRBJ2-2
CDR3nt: TGTGCCAGCAACAGGGGACTAGCGGGAGGGGCCGGGGAGCTGTTTTTT
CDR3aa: CASNRGLAGGAGELFF

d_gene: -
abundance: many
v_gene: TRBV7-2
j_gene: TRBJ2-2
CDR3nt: TGTGCCAGCAGCTTATTAACCCGCCTGGGGACCGGGGAGCTGTTTTTT
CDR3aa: CASSLLTRLGTGELFF

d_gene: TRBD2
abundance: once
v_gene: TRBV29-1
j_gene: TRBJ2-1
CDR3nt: TGCAGCGGCTGGACTAGCGGAACTAACAATGAGCAGTTCTTC
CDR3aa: CSGWTSGTNNEQFF

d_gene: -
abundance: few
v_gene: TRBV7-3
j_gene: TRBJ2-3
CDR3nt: TGTGCCAGCAGCTTATCCCGGGGATTAGATACGCAGTATTTT
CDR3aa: CASSLSRGLDTQYF

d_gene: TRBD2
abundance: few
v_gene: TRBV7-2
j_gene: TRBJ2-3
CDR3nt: TGTGCCAGCACCCTCCAACTAGCGGCAATCAGCACAGATACGCAGTATTTT
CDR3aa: CASTLQLAAISTDTQYF

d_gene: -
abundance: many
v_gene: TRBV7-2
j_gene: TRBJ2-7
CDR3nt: TGTGCCAGCAGCTTAGAGGTCATGGGATATAACCCGCTCGAGCAGTACTTC
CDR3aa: CASSLEVMGYNPLEQYF

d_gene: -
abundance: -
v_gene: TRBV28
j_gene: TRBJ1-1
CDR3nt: TGTGCCAGCAGTTTGTTCCAGGGAGTGGACACTGAAGCTTTCTTT
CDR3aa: CASSLFQGVDTEAFF

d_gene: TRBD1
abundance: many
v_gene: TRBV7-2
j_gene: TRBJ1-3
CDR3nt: TGTGCCAGCAGCTCCCGGACAGGGAGCTCTGGAAACACCATATATTTT
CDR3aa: CASSSRTGSSGNTIYF

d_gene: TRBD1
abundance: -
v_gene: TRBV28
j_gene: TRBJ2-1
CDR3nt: TGTGCCAGCCTTCACCGGACAGGGCTCTACAATGAGCAGTTCTTC
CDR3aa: CASLHRTGLYNEQFF

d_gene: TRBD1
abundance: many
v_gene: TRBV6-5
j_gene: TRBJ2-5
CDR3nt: TGTGCCAGCAGACGACAGGGGTCTATAGAGACCCAGTACTTC
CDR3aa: CASRRQGSIETQYF

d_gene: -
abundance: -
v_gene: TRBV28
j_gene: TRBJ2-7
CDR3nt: TGTGCCAGCAGTTCCCTGATGGACGGGTACGAGCAGTACTTC
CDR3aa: CASSSLMDGYEQYF

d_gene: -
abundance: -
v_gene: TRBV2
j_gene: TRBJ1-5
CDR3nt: TGTGCCAGCAGCTGGGTCCTGGGCAATCAGCCCCAGCATTTT
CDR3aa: CASSWVLGNQPQHF

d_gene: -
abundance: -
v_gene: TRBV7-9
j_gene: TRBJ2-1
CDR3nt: TGTGCCAGCAGGCTTTATTCGGATGAGCAGTTCTTC
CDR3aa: CASRLYSDEQFF

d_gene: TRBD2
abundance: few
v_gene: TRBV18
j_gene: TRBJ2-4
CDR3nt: TGTGCCAGCTCACCTATTCCCGGGACTAGCGGGGGAGACAAAAACATTCAGTACTTC
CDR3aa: CASSPIPGTSGGDKNIQYF

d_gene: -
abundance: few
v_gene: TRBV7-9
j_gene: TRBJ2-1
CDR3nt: TGTGCCAGCAGCTTAGAGTGGGAGAGAGTCCATGAGCAGTTCTTC
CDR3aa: CASSLEWERVHEQFF

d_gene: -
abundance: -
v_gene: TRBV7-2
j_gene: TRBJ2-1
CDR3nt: TGTGCCAGCAGCTTAACGACAAATGAGCAGTTCTTC
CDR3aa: CASSLTTNEQFF

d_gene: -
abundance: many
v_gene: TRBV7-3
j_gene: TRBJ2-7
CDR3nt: TGTGCCAGCAGCCCCCAGGACCGCTACGAGCAGTACTTC
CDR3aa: CASSPQDRYEQYF

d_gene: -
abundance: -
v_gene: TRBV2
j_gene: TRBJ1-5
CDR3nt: TGTGCCAGCAGTGGGGAACAGGGACAGCCCCAGCATTTT
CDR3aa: CASSGEQGQPQHF

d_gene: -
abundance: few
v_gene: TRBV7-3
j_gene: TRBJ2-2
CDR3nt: TGTGCCAGCGGTGGAGGGCCCACCGGGGAGCTGTTTTTT
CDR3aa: CASGGGPTGELFF

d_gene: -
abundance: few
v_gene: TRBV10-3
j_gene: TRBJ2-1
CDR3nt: TGTGCCATCAGTGAGTCGGGGGGACTCTACAATGAGCAGTTCTTC
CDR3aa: CAISESGGLYNEQFF